This TCR beta chain was profiled in a study of blood T cell repertoires in COVID-19. About the research overall: COVID-19 samples from acute and convalescent phases originated in the United States, Italy and Spain.

Germline lookup yields CDR1 WSHSY and CDR2 SAAADI. After removal of 8 bases from V and 4 bases from J, the junction contained 5 bases not matched to a gene. CDR3 length: 13 amino acids. Measured with immunoSEQ multiplex PCR; TCRdb has only the in-frame clones, and not every one. Seen here are some 240,000 clones, 65% to 90% observed once, and the top ten hold about 10%. This sequence originates from a man aged 50 to 60 with active or convalescent COVID-19. Specimen: peripheral blood. The chain links TRBV10-2 to TRBJ1-1; 9 bases match TRBD1. The CDR3 DNA reads TGCGCCAGCGGTACAGGGGGCGTCACTGAAGCTTTCTTT. Translating it yields CASGTGGVTEAFF.